This T cell receptor beta chain was sequenced in a study of blood T cell repertoires in COVID-19. CDR3 size: 14 residues. Trimming removed 5 bases from V and 5 bases from J, with 16 bases in between. The germline CDR1 and CDR2 sequences are SGHRS and YFSETQ. Assay used: immunoSEQ multiplex PCR; TCRdb lists only in-frame clones, some missing. Of 200,000 or so clones listed, 80% to 90% are singletons. This clone appeared once. The chain links TRBV5-1 to TRBJ2-5; tentatively, D is TRBD1 (6 bases). This TCR derives from a woman between 65 and 79 years old with acute or convalescent COVID-19. The sequenced material came from peripheral blood. The CDR3 loop is CASRPETGPETQYF. Here the CDR3 DNA reads TGCGCCAGCAGACCCGAGACAGGTCCGGAGACCCAGTACTTC.